The rows below give T cell receptor beta chains drawn from one sample of a study of blood T cell repertoires in COVID-19. Sequencing was performed with immunoSEQ multiplex PCR; in TCRdb, only in-frame clones are kept and a portion is missing. Of under 300,000 clones in the sample, around 78% are singletons; the top ten hold about 5%. The sequenced sample was peripheral blood. The receptors come from a man between 60 and 75 years old who had recovered from COVID-19. Both conserved end residues are part of each CDR3. The D gene is left open where the match is weak. Clone size appears in some rows only: once, few, many, or a class for an expanded clone.

J gene,V gene,clone size,D gene,CDR3 DNA,CDR3 protein
TRBJ2-2,TRBV4-1,few,NA,TGCGCCAGCAGCCAAGTTGGTCTAACCGGGGAGCTGTTTTTT,CASSQVGLTGELFF
TRBJ2-3,TRBV19,NA,TRBD1,TGTGCCAGTAGTTCTCCGCGGGACAGGGCGACAGATACGCAGTATTTT,CASSSPRDRATDTQYF
TRBJ2-1,TRBV2,NA,NA,TGTGCCAGCAGTGGCGGCTACAATGAGCAGTTCTTC,CASSGGYNEQFF
TRBJ2-7,TRBV27,NA,NA,TGTGCCAGCAGTTCTAGAGCGGACTCCTACGAGCAGTACTTC,CASSSRADSYEQYF
TRBJ1-2,TRBV3-1/TRBV3-2,NA,NA,TGTGCCAGCAGACAAGTAGGTACAGATGGCTACACCTTC,CASRQVGTDGYTF
TRBJ2-5,TRBV7-9,once,TRBD1,TGTGCCAGCAGCTTAACGGGACAGCTTCAAGAGACCCAGTACTTC,CASSLTGQLQETQYF
TRBJ2-5,TRBV2,NA,TRBD1,TGTGCCAGCAGTCTGGACAGGGGGCGAGAGACCCAGTACTTC,CASSLDRGRETQYF
TRBJ2-7,TRBV5-1,NA,TRBD1,TGCGCCAGCAGCTTATTCGGGACAGGGGGCGAGCAGTACTTC,CASSLFGTGGEQYF
TRBJ1-5,TRBV7-9,NA,NA,TGTGCCAGCAGCTTAGAAGCAGGGGCCAGGGACCAGCCCCAGCATTTT,CASSLEAGARDQPQHF
TRBJ2-5,TRBV20-1,NA,TRBD2,TGCAGTGCTAGTATCGGCGGGGGGACCGAAGAGACCCAGTACTTC,CSASIGGGTEETQYF
TRBJ2-5,TRBV2,NA,NA,TGTGCCAGGGGGGAGGCCCAGTACTTC,CARGEAQYF
TRBJ1-5,TRBV28,few,NA,TGTGCCATCCAGGGATATGATCAGCCCCAGCATTTT,CAIQGYDQPQHF
TRBJ2-1,TRBV4-1,NA,TRBD2,TGCGCCAGCAGCCTGGACCTAGCGGGATCGTACAATGAGCAGTTCTTC,CASSLDLAGSYNEQFF
TRBJ1-5,TRBV30,NA,NA,TGTGCCTGGAGTGTGAGGACTCGCAGAGGAGTGGGCACCCAGGGGCAGCCCCAGCATTTT,CAWSVRTRRGVGTQGQPQHF
TRBJ1-3,TRBV6-5,NA,NA,TGTGCCAGCAGTTTAGGGACTTCCCCTGGAAACACCATATATTTT,CASSLGTSPGNTIYF
TRBJ1-3,TRBV5-1,once,NA,TGCGCCAGCAGCTCAACACCTGGAAACACCATATATTTT,CASSSTPGNTIYF
TRBJ2-1,TRBV29-1,NA,NA,TGCAGCGTTGGTCCCCCATCATCGGGTGAGCAGTTCTTC,CSVGPPSSGEQFF
TRBJ2-1,TRBV5-4,NA,TRBD1,TGTGCCAGCAGCTCAACAGGGACAGGCAATGAGCAGTTCTTC,CASSSTGTGNEQFF
TRBJ2-2,TRBV2,NA,TRBD1,TGTGCCAGCAGGGCTGACAGGGTCAACACCGGGGAGCTGTTTTTT,CASRADRVNTGELFF
TRBJ1-5,TRBV27,few,NA,TGTGCCAGCAGTCCCTCGACGGGACACAATCAGCCCCAGCATTTT,CASSPSTGHNQPQHF
TRBJ1-2,TRBV19,NA,TRBD1,TGTGCCAGTAGTACAGGGACAGACTATGGCTACACCTTC,CASSTGTDYGYTF
TRBJ2-3,TRBV28,NA,NA,TGTGCCAGCAGTTCGACTATCCGCGGGAATACGCAGTATTTT,CASSSTIRGNTQYF
TRBJ1-5,TRBV12-3/TRBV12-4,NA,NA,TGTGCCAGCAGTCTCCCGTGGAGGCCCCAGCATTTT,CASSLPWRPQHF
TRBJ2-5,TRBV30,NA,TRBD1,TGTGCCTGGAGTCGAGGACAGGGGGCATCAGAGACCCAGTACTTC,CAWSRGQGASETQYF
TRBJ2-1,TRBV19,once,TRBD2,TGTGCCAGTAGTATGTTTTCGACTAGCGGGTCCTACAATGAGCAGTTCTTC,CASSMFSTSGSYNEQFF
TRBJ2-7,TRBV28,NA,TRBD2,TGTGCCAGCGAGGGAGGGATTCGGTACGAGCAGTACTTC,CASEGGIRYEQYF
TRBJ2-1,TRBV18,NA,NA,TGTGCCAGCTCACCACCATCCAACGGGGGCAATGAGCAGTTCTTC,CASSPPSNGGNEQFF
TRBJ2-7,TRBV9,NA,TRBD1,TGTGCCAGCAGCGTAGGAGGACAGGGTTACGAGCAGTACTTT,CASSVGGQGYEQYF
TRBJ2-3,TRBV9,NA,TRBD1,TGTGCCAGCAGCGCATCCGGGACAGGGGGCTCAGATACGCAGTATTTT,CASSASGTGGSDTQYF
TRBJ1-1,TRBV3-1/TRBV3-2,NA,NA,TGTGCCAGCAGCCCAACCTCAGCGGGTGGATCTGAAGCTTTCTTT,CASSPTSAGGSEAFF
TRBJ2-1,TRBV9,NA,NA,TGTGCCAGCAGCCCACGCCCCCAGCGGAGCTCCTACAATGAGCAGTTCTTC,CASSPRPQRSSYNEQFF
TRBJ2-3,TRBV6-2/TRBV6-3,NA,TRBD2,TGTGCCAGCAGTTACGTCCGTGCTAGCGGGATTAGCACAGATACGCAGTATTTT,CASSYVRASGISTDTQYF
TRBJ2-1,TRBV14,NA,NA,TGTGCCAGCAGCCAGATCTCCCGTTTTCGGCGGGATGAGCAGTTCTTC,CASSQISRFRRDEQFF
TRBJ1-2,TRBV19,once,TRBD1,TGTGCCAGTAGTATAACCCCTTGGTCGACAGGGGATGGCTATGGCTACACCTTC,CASSITPWSTGDGYGYTF
TRBJ1-4,TRBV5-4,NA,TRBD1,TGTGCCAGCAGCCTGGGCGGGCAGACAGGGAGTGAAAAACTGTTTTTT,CASSLGGQTGSEKLFF
TRBJ2-1,TRBV4-2,NA,NA,TGTGCCAGCAGCCAAGAGGGCTGGAATGAGCAGTTCTTC,CASSQEGWNEQFF
TRBJ2-5,TRBV12-3/TRBV12-4,NA,NA,TGTGCCAGCAGTAACCTAGCGGAGACCCAGTACTTC,CASSNLAETQYF
TRBJ1-2,TRBV28,NA,NA,TGTGCCAGCAGTTTGAGGTCGGATTACACCTTC,CASSLRSDYTF
TRBJ1-6,TRBV10-3,NA,NA,TGTGCCATCAGTGAGGGCAGTAATTCACCCCTCCACTTT,CAISEGSNSPLHF
TRBJ1-2,TRBV9,NA,NA,TGTGCCAGCAGCGTAGCTAGTAACTATGGCTACACCTTC,CASSVASNYGYTF
TRBJ2-7,TRBV29-1,NA,NA,TGCAGCGTTCTGCCCGGGGAGAGCTCCTACGAGCAGTACTTC,CSVLPGESSYEQYF
TRBJ1-3,TRBV5-1,NA,NA,TGCGCCAGCAGCTTGCAGGGAAGCGCTGGAAACACCATATATTTT,CASSLQGSAGNTIYF
TRBJ1-6,TRBV19,NA,TRBD1,TGTGCCAGTAGTCCGGGACAGGGGAATTCACCCCTCCACTTT,CASSPGQGNSPLHF
TRBJ1-3,TRBV27,once,TRBD1,TGTGCCAGCAGTCCCCTACGGACAGGGGGCTCTGGAAACACCATATATTTT,CASSPLRTGGSGNTIYF
TRBJ2-7,TRBV3-1/TRBV3-2,NA,TRBD1,TGTGCCAACAGCCTCACGACGACAGGGGGTTACGAGCAGTACTTC,CANSLTTTGGYEQYF
TRBJ2-7,TRBV27,many,TRBD1,TGTGCCAGCAGAACAGGGGTTCGGGACGAGCAGTACTTC,CASRTGVRDEQYF
TRBJ2-5,TRBV9,NA,TRBD2,TGTGCCAGCAGCGTAGATGGGAGGGGTCAAGAGACCCAGTACTTC,CASSVDGRGQETQYF